The sequence of this TCR beta chain was determined in a study of Tregs in tolerant kidney transplant recipients. Related graft donors supplied nonmyeloablative bone marrow transplants, and mixed chimerism was transient. Thawed PBMCs were FACS-sorted into unstimulated CD4+CD25+CD127- regulatory T cells, CD4+CD25- non-regulatory cells, CD4 and CD8 cells. The CDR3 spans 15 residues. Germline assignment: CDR1 PRHDT and CDR2 FYEKMQ (reference sequence). Trimming stripped 4 bases from V and 0 bases from J, with 12 bases between. Only one count was recorded for this clone. The antigen is unknown. Method: immunoSEQ multiplex PCR; TCRdb's copy keeps in-frame clones and lacks some. The sample consists of 75,000 to 100,000 clones, 93% of them appearing once. Regarding the study as a whole: This study did not directly address biological reproducibility.

The clonotype comes from a human patient who received a combined kidney and bone marrow transplant. The T cells may come from the graft donor. The starting material was CD4+ T cells from blood (PBMCs), obtained 12 months after the transplant. The V call is TRBV13, the J call TRBJ1-1; no clear D gene. For the CDR3, the DNA is TGTGCCAGCAGCTCCGTGGCCCTCATGAACACTGAAGCTTTCTTT. Its translation is CASSSVALMNTEAFF. The full variable domain, rest sourced from reference TRBV13 and TRBJ1-1, is AAGVIQSPRHLIKEKRETATLKCYPIPRHDTVYWYQQGPGQDPQFLISFYEKMQSDKGSIPDRFSAQQFSDYHSELNMSSLELGDSALYFCASSSVALMNTEAFFGQGTRLTVV.